Detailed here is one T cell receptor beta chain. Random-hexamer reverse transcription was applied to about 0.45 to 1 ug RNA. TCRdb re-analysed the immunoSEQ multiplex PCR reads in MiXCR, keeping a single row per CDR3 protein. The table records over 70,000 distinct CDR3 sequences, about 96% of them present only once. The sample belongs to a study of CD8 T cells in Susac syndrome. The sequencing input was CD8+ T cells from PBMCs. This TCR was sampled from a human donor with Susac syndrome.

CDR3 sequence: CASSLAPDTNTEAFF. CDR3 bases: TGTGCCAGCAGCTTAGCTCCGGACACGAACACTGAAGCTTTCTTT. V gene TRBV7-9 combines with J gene TRBJ1-1, with TRBD1 as a possible D gene (5 bases). The V and J ends lost 0 bases and 1 base respectively, with 9 bases between them. Germline CDR1 is SEHNR and CDR2 is FQNEAQ (reference sequence). This CDR3 is built from 15 residues.